This T cell receptor beta chain emerged from a study of T cells in women clearing cervical HPV infection. Study context: Controls' single incident HPV16 infection cleared within 12 months without precancer. Whole-study findings and limits: Repertoire richness, not evenness, was significantly elevated in CIN3+ cases versus controls. Controls had more TRBV6-7 (about 0.16%) than cases (around 0.11%).

Average input was roughly 1,200 ng genomic DNA for immunoSEQ TCR beta CDR3 amplification. Using immunoSEQ multiplex PCR, the repertoire was profiled, and TCRdb retains in-frame clones only, with some absent. The sample holds tens of thousands of clones. In regard to this clone: Its antigen remains unidentified. The missing CDR3 end, 3 residues past where the read stops, is filled in from the germline J gene.

Trimming removed 2 bases from V and 3 bases from J; junction bases left unmatched: 11. Germline CDR1 is LNHDA and CDR2 is SQIVND (reference sequence). CDR3 length: 18 residues. The TCR originated in a woman aged 18-69 years with a cervical HPV16 infection that either progressed to CIN3+ or cleared (not recorded which). The V gene is TRBV19, the J gene TRBJ1-4; 8 bases line up with TRBD1. Specimen: blood buffy coat. The covered CDR3 bases are TGTGCCAGTAGTATACCAGGGGGCGGCGGCTATTCTAATGAAAAA. This gives the protein CASSIPGGGGYSNEK. The complete CDR3 protein is CASSIPGGGGYSNEKLFF. Using reference TRBV19 and TRBJ1-4 for the parts outside the CDR3, the full variable domain is DGGITQSPKYLFRKEGQNVTLSCEQNLNHDAMYWYRQDPGQGLRLIYYSQIVNDFQKGDIAEGYSVSREKKESFPLTVTSAQKNPTAFYLCASSIPGGGGYSNEKLFFGSGTQLSVL.